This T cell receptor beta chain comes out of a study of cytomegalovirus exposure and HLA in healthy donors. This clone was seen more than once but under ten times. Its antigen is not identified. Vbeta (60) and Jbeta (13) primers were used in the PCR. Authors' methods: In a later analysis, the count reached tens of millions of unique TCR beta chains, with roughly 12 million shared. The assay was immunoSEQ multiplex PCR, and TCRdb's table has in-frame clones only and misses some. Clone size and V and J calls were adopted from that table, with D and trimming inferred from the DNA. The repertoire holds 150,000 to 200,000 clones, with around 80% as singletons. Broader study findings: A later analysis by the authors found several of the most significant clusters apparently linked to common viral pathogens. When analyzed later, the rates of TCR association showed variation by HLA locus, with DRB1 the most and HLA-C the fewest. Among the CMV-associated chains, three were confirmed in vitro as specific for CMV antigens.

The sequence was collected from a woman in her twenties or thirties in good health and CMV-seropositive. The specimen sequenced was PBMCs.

In nucleotides, the CDR3 is TGTGCCAGCAGCCAGGGATATTCCTACGAGCAGTACTTC. Protein sequence: CASSQGYSYEQYF. This chain uses TRBV25-1 with TRBJ2-7, with D maybe TRBD1 (5 bases). Germline values: CDR1 MGHDK, CDR2 SYGVNS. Trimming shortened V by 6 bases and J by 1 base, and 10 bases separated the two germline ends. This CDR3 has 13 amino acids.